These T cell receptor beta chains were read from a single sample in a study of cytomegalovirus exposure and HLA in healthy donors. TCRdb's table, derived via immunoSEQ multiplex PCR, lists solely in-frame clones and lacks some. The sample records 140,000 or so clones, approximately 83% being singletons. The sequenced sample consisted of PBMCs. Receptor source: a woman aged 35 to 49 in good health and CMV-seronegative. Both conserved end residues are part of each CDR3. A D gene is named only where the DNA matches it firmly. Some rows have no size entry. The others give once, few or many, or a class for an expanded clone.

j_call: TRBJ2-2
clone_size: NA
v_call: TRBV9
d_call: NA
cdr3_aa: CASSVDQLNTGELFF
cdr3_nt: TGTGCCAGCAGCGTAGACCAGTTGAACACCGGGGAGCTGTTTTTT

j_call: TRBJ2-5
clone_size: NA
v_call: TRBV7-9
d_call: NA
cdr3_aa: CASSLDSQETQYF
cdr3_nt: TGTGCCAGCAGCTTAGACAGTCAAGAGACCCAGTACTTC

j_call: TRBJ2-1
clone_size: NA
v_call: TRBV5-6
d_call: TRBD1
cdr3_aa: CASSLYRQGARNEQFF
cdr3_nt: TGTGCCAGCAGCCTATACCGACAGGGGGCGAGGAATGAGCAGTTCTTC

j_call: TRBJ2-3
clone_size: NA
v_call: TRBV11-2
d_call: NA
cdr3_aa: CASSSLSTSADTQYF
cdr3_nt: TGTGCCAGCAGTTCTTTATCAACTTCGGCAGATACGCAGTATTTT

j_call: TRBJ2-2
clone_size: NA
v_call: TRBV6-6
d_call: TRBD1
cdr3_aa: CASSLTPGTATGELFF
cdr3_nt: TGTGCCAGCAGCCTAACGCCCGGGACAGCAACCGGGGAGCTGTTTTTT

j_call: TRBJ2-2
clone_size: NA
v_call: TRBV2
d_call: TRBD2
cdr3_aa: CASSRTSGPTGELFF
cdr3_nt: TGTGCCAGCAGTCGGACTAGCGGCCCCACCGGGGAGCTGTTTTTT

j_call: TRBJ1-4
clone_size: NA
v_call: TRBV19
d_call: NA
cdr3_aa: CASSRQEKLFF
cdr3_nt: TGTGCCAGTAGCAGACAGGAAAAACTGTTTTTT

j_call: TRBJ1-3
clone_size: NA
v_call: TRBV30
d_call: TRBD1
cdr3_aa: CAWTPGQVLTIYF
cdr3_nt: TGTGCCTGGACTCCGGGACAGGTGTTGACCATATATTTT

j_call: TRBJ1-2
clone_size: once
v_call: TRBV28
d_call: NA
cdr3_aa: CASSLSTAYGYTF
cdr3_nt: TGTGCCAGCAGTTTATCGACAGCCTATGGCTACACCTTC

j_call: TRBJ1-6
clone_size: once
v_call: TRBV28
d_call: NA
cdr3_aa: CASSLEMGRGYNSPLHF
cdr3_nt: TGTGCCAGCAGCCTAGAAATGGGCAGGGGATATAATTCACCCCTCCACTTT

j_call: TRBJ1-5
clone_size: few
v_call: TRBV6-1
d_call: TRBD1
cdr3_aa: CASEWDRNQPQHF
cdr3_nt: TGTGCCAGCGAATGGGACAGAAATCAGCCCCAGCATTTT

j_call: TRBJ1-2
clone_size: NA
v_call: TRBV27
d_call: TRBD1
cdr3_aa: CASSPTGGIGYTF
cdr3_nt: TGTGCCAGCAGTCCTACAGGGGGGATTGGCTACACCTTC

j_call: TRBJ2-5
clone_size: NA
v_call: TRBV5-1
d_call: TRBD2
cdr3_aa: CASSLVSSGQETQYF
cdr3_nt: TGCGCCAGCAGCTTGGTGTCTAGCGGACAAGAGACCCAGTACTTC

j_call: TRBJ1-2
clone_size: few
v_call: TRBV6-6
d_call: NA
cdr3_aa: CASSYGIDSNYGYTF
cdr3_nt: TGTGCCAGCAGTTACGGGATCGACAGCAACTATGGCTACACCTTC

j_call: TRBJ2-7
clone_size: NA
v_call: TRBV28
d_call: TRBD1
cdr3_aa: CASSSNRGFDEQYF
cdr3_nt: TGTGCCAGCAGTTCAAACAGGGGATTCGACGAGCAGTACTTC

j_call: TRBJ2-5
clone_size: NA
v_call: TRBV2
d_call: TRBD2
cdr3_aa: CASPKGTTQETQYF
cdr3_nt: TGTGCCAGCCCAAAAGGGACTACACAAGAGACCCAGTACTTC

j_call: TRBJ2-2
clone_size: NA
v_call: TRBV5-6
d_call: TRBD1
cdr3_aa: CASSPGPQGATGELFF
cdr3_nt: TGTGCCAGCAGCCCGGGCCCACAGGGGGCCACCGGGGAGCTGTTTTTT

j_call: TRBJ1-3
clone_size: NA
v_call: TRBV2
d_call: NA
cdr3_aa: CASSEGVNHWSSGNTIYF
cdr3_nt: TGTGCCAGCAGTGAAGGAGTAAACCACTGGTCGTCTGGAAACACCATATATTTT

j_call: TRBJ1-1
clone_size: few
v_call: TRBV6-1
d_call: NA
cdr3_aa: CASSKGQGSTEAFF
cdr3_nt: TGTGCCAGCTCCAAAGGGCAGGGGAGCACTGAAGCTTTCTTT

j_call: TRBJ2-1
clone_size: NA
v_call: TRBV5-4
d_call: NA
cdr3_aa: CASSFQGYNEQFF
cdr3_nt: TGTGCCAGCAGCTTTCAGGGGTACAATGAGCAGTTCTTC

j_call: TRBJ1-1
clone_size: once
v_call: TRBV2
d_call: TRBD1
cdr3_aa: CASRLEGATEAFF
cdr3_nt: TGTGCCAGCAGGCTTGAGGGGGCAACTGAAGCTTTCTTT

j_call: TRBJ2-7
clone_size: NA
v_call: TRBV28
d_call: NA
cdr3_aa: CASSLTQFYEQYF
cdr3_nt: TGTGCCAGCAGTTTAACTCAATTCTACGAGCAGTACTTC

j_call: TRBJ2-1
clone_size: NA
v_call: TRBV7-9
d_call: TRBD1
cdr3_aa: CASSLGQGTYNEQFF
cdr3_nt: TGTGCCAGCAGCTTGGGACAGGGCACCTACAATGAGCAGTTCTTC

j_call: TRBJ1-4
clone_size: few
v_call: TRBV5-1
d_call: TRBD1
cdr3_aa: CASSLQGGEKLFF
cdr3_nt: TGCGCCAGCAGCTTGCAGGGGGGTGAAAAACTGTTTTTT

j_call: TRBJ2-1
clone_size: NA
v_call: TRBV5-1
d_call: TRBD1
cdr3_aa: CASRYGQGNEQFF
cdr3_nt: TGCGCCAGCAGATATGGACAGGGCAATGAGCAGTTCTTC

j_call: TRBJ2-7
clone_size: NA
v_call: TRBV7-6
d_call: TRBD1
cdr3_aa: CASSLGTGPYEQYF
cdr3_nt: TGTGCCAGCAGCTTGGGGACAGGGCCCTACGAGCAGTACTTC

j_call: TRBJ2-3
clone_size: NA
v_call: TRBV5-1
d_call: NA
cdr3_aa: CASRQGGPTDTQYF
cdr3_nt: TGCGCCAGCCGCCAGGGCGGTCCCACAGATACGCAGTATTTT

j_call: TRBJ1-4
clone_size: NA
v_call: TRBV5-1
d_call: TRBD1
cdr3_aa: CASSSDRGGEKLFF
cdr3_nt: TGCGCCAGCAGCTCGGACAGGGGAGGCGAAAAACTGTTTTTT

j_call: TRBJ2-2
clone_size: NA
v_call: TRBV6-1
d_call: NA
cdr3_aa: CASSEPLGANTGELFF
cdr3_nt: TGTGCCAGCAGTGAGCCCCTGGGGGCCAACACCGGGGAGCTGTTTTTT

j_call: TRBJ1-5
clone_size: NA
v_call: TRBV28
d_call: TRBD1
cdr3_aa: CASSSGQGDQPQHF
cdr3_nt: TGTGCCAGCAGTTCCGGACAGGGGGATCAGCCCCAGCATTTT

j_call: TRBJ2-5
clone_size: NA
v_call: TRBV7-8
d_call: TRBD1
cdr3_aa: CASSSSGQVETQYF
cdr3_nt: TGTGCCAGCAGCTCTTCGGGACAGGTGGAGACCCAGTACTTC

j_call: TRBJ1-3
clone_size: NA
v_call: TRBV7-9
d_call: NA
cdr3_aa: CASKLGVGNTIYF
cdr3_nt: TGTGCCAGCAAGCTCGGGGTCGGAAACACCATATATTTT

j_call: TRBJ2-1
clone_size: NA
v_call: TRBV15
d_call: TRBD2
cdr3_aa: CATSAGTRGDEQFF
cdr3_nt: TGTGCCACCAGCGCCGGGACTAGGGGCGATGAGCAGTTCTTC

j_call: TRBJ2-7
clone_size: many
v_call: TRBV28
d_call: TRBD2
cdr3_aa: CASSLMGLASYEQYF
cdr3_nt: TGTGCCAGCAGTTTGATGGGACTAGCGTCCTACGAGCAGTACTTC

j_call: TRBJ2-7
clone_size: once
v_call: TRBV13
d_call: NA
cdr3_aa: CASSGPGLRVYEQYF
cdr3_nt: TGTGCCAGCAGCGGACCGGGACTCAGGGTCTACGAGCAGTACTTC

j_call: TRBJ2-5
clone_size: NA
v_call: TRBV18
d_call: TRBD1
cdr3_aa: CASSPQQGQGGETQYF
cdr3_nt: TGTGCCAGCTCACCACAACAGGGACAGGGAGGAGAGACCCAGTACTTC

j_call: TRBJ1-5
clone_size: NA
v_call: TRBV27
d_call: NA
cdr3_aa: CASSFGGEQPQHF
cdr3_nt: TGTGCCAGCAGTTTTGGGGGGGAGCAGCCCCAGCATTTT

j_call: TRBJ1-5
clone_size: few
v_call: TRBV11-2
d_call: NA
cdr3_aa: CASSYGSGPQHF
cdr3_nt: TGTGCCAGCAGCTACGGGAGTGGGCCCCAGCATTTT

j_call: TRBJ1-2
clone_size: NA
v_call: TRBV5-1
d_call: TRBD1
cdr3_aa: CASSSGTGGGIGGYTF
cdr3_nt: TGCGCCAGCAGCTCGGGAACAGGGGGCGGAATAGGCGGCTACACCTTC

j_call: TRBJ1-5
clone_size: NA
v_call: TRBV5-5
d_call: TRBD1
cdr3_aa: CASSQSGTGGYNQPQHF
cdr3_nt: TGTGCCAGCAGCCAGTCAGGGACAGGGGGCTACAATCAGCCCCAGCATTTT

j_call: TRBJ2-7
clone_size: NA
v_call: TRBV10-1
d_call: NA
cdr3_aa: CASSESRGISYEQYF
cdr3_nt: TGCGCCAGCAGTGAGTCAAGGGGAATCTCCTACGAGCAGTACTTC

j_call: TRBJ2-2
clone_size: NA
v_call: TRBV18
d_call: NA
cdr3_aa: CASSLQETTTGELFF
cdr3_nt: TGTGCCAGCTCCCTACAGGAAACCACCACCGGGGAGCTGTTTTTT